The sequence of this TCR beta chain was determined in a study of CD8+ T cells in alopecia areata (dated by TCRdb to 2016 to 2019). Describing the broader study: Treated patients were enrolled in an open-label pilot trial of oral tofacitinib, 5 to 10 mg twice daily, for moderate-to-severe alopecia areata. The SALT score, which quantifies the percentage of affected scalp surface area, was used to measure disease severity in treated patients. Tofacitinib was administered for 6 to 18 months, and 6 months of follow-up off drug were then conducted to assess delayed response and recurrence. In both human patients and the C3H/HeJ mouse model, the study applied high-throughput TCRbeta sequencing to look at T cell clonal expansion in alopecia areata. The RNA source kit depended on sample type: the PAXgene miRNA kit for fixed scalp, the miRNeasy kit for PBMCs, and the RNeasy kit for mouse skin. Scalp tissue and sorted CD4+ and CD8+ peripheral blood T cells from patchy and totalis/universalis alopecia areata patients and from healthy controls were covered by human TCRbeta sequencing. Scalp clonality was compared among normal scalp (n=4), patchy alopecia areata scalp (n=8), and alopecia totalis/universalis scalp (n=8). Biopsies were taken from tofacitinib-treated patients at baseline and at 4 and 24 weeks of treatment, and a later scalp biopsy was taken in several of the tofacitinib-treated patients. TCRbeta CDR3 regions were amplified by immunoSEQ multiplex PCR with 35 Vbeta forward and 13 Jbeta reverse primers.

The junction shows trimming of 1 base on V and 0 bases on J, plus 7 bases between the germline ends. The CDR3 sequence holds 13 residues, the cysteine and phenylalanine included. Solely the CDR3 DNA is kept, with 39 bases framed from the first base. In the germline V gene (reference sequence), CDR1 corresponds to GTSNPN and CDR2 to SVGIG. Receptor amplification or capture employed the immunoSEQ multiplex PCR assay. For TCR sequencing, RNA was extracted from every sample and reverse transcribed into cDNA to serve as template. SuperScript III was used for first-strand cDNA synthesis, primed with a 2:1 mix of oligo-dT and random hexamers. Amplification bias was assessed with a synthetic immune receptor repertoire, and residual bias was removed computationally. The study's processing was this. Raw reads were preprocessed to remove errors, and CDR3 was defined according to IMGT conventions as the region from the conserved cysteine to phenylalanine. Clonality was computed as 1 minus the Shannon entropy, with the entropy normalized by log2 of the number of productive unique TCRs. Whether each scalp clone was CD4 or CD8 was inferred by checking scalp TCRbeta sequences against the CD4 and CD8 repertoires from sorted blood. In its TCRdb copy, this immuneACCESS table keeps in-frame sequences only and misses some clones. Where compared with another copy, unresolved V genes explain less than half of these, and the others have no known cause. V, J and clone size were drawn from that table, and D and trimming were deduced from the DNA. In all, the sample holds 100,000 to 150,000 clones, and 61% of those were seen once. Around 5.7% of the sample comes from the top ten.

The time point label on this specimen signifies: more than 3 weeks on oral tofacitinib. In the paper's terms, the treatment or condition label means: oral pan-JAK inhibitor, 5-10 mg twice daily. From alopecia areata patients, peripheral blood was collected along with lesional scalp punch biopsies. PBMCs were isolated by density centrifugation and stained for CD3, CD4 and CD8, after which CD4+ and CD8+ T cells were sorted on a FACSAria. The full study reports these points: Shared TCR sequences between patients were less evident than in mice, which may be partly attributable to HLA diversity in the patient population. During tofacitinib treatment, many expanded lesional clones stuck around in both scalp and blood, and this persistence may partly explain why relapse happens after treatment is stopped. Compared with normal scalp, lesional scalp, particularly in alopecia totalis/universalis, had higher clonality and more expanded CD8+ clones, which suggests antigenic drive. Unlike mouse skin, where gammadelta T cells dominate, normal human skin contains resident alphabeta T cells that get sequenced too, which complicates analysis of the scalp TCR repertoire. Because the treated cohort was small and included a single nonresponder, larger studies are needed to assess links between baseline CD8+ expansion and response. Scalp clonality and the number of expanded CD8+ clones among the top 100 scalp clones were significantly decreased by tofacitinib.

As regards this clone: What antigen it recognizes has not been identified. Per-base quality was not reported, and no clone a single base away is much larger than it.

The sequence was obtained from a human donor with alopecia areata. The chain is assembled from TRBV30 and TRBJ2-7; the D gene lacks a confident call. The sample was CD4+ T cells sorted from blood, taken at week 4, from a patient treated with tofacitinib. The DNA sequence reads TGTGCCTGGAGTGAGCAGAGCTCCTACGAGCAGTACTTC. Translated, it gives CAWSEQSSYEQYF. With all but the CDR3 taken from the reference TRBV30 and TRBJ2-7 genes, the full variable domain is: SQTIHQWPATLVQPVGSPLSLECTVEGTSNPNLYWYRQAAGRGLQLLFYSVGIGQISSEVPQNLSASRPQDRQFILSSKKLLLSDSGFYLCAWSEQSSYEQYFGPGTRLTVT.